The entry that follows covers one T cell receptor beta chain sequence. Antigen specificity is unknown. The data were taken from a study of CXCR3-negative and CXCR3-positive naive CD8 T cells. As for the study in general: Sequencing brought in some 130 million TRB reads altogether, and each library got about 1.5 +/- 0.3 million.

The study, taken as a whole, reports: TRB CDR3 hydrophobicity was greater in CXCR3-positive naive cells than in CXCR3-negative naive cells. TRBV-TRBJ usage was alike in naive CXCR3-negative and CXCR3-positive cells but differed in memory cells. Fresh PBMCs went into most assays, and CXCR3 expression partly declined after cryopreservation.

Germline V gene data show CDR1 as SGHVS and CDR2 as FNYEAQ. There are 12 residues in the CDR3. The libraries of TRB cDNA were prepared using 5' RACE with UMI labels. TCRdb reprocessed the 5' RACE reads, with one entry per CDR3 protein and no DNA. Its clone listing holds more than 70,000 distinct CDR3 sequences. Sequenced material: naive CXCR3+ CD8+ T cells from blood. Specified subset: CD45RO-CCR7+CD27+CD95- naive CD8+ T cells expressing CXCR3 (TNR3+). The chain carries TRBV7-6 and TRBJ2-7; TCRdb's D call, TRBD1, is unchecked because there is no DNA. The sequence was collected from a human donor in good health. Some clones in this sample may be carry-over from other donors' samples. This chain's CDR3 is CASSFPGTDMYF.